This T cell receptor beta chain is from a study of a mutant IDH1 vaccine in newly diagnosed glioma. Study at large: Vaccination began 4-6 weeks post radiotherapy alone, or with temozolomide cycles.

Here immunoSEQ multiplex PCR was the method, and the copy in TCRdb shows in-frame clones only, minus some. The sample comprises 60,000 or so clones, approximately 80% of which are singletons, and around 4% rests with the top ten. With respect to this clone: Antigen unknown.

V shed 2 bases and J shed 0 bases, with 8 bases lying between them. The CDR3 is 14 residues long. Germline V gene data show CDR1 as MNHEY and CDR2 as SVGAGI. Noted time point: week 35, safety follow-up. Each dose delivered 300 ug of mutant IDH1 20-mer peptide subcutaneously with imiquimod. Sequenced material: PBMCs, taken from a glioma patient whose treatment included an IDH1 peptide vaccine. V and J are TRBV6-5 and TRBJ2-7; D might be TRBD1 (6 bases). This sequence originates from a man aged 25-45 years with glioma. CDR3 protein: CASSYRTASYEQYF. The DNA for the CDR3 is TGTGCCAGCAGTTACAGGACAGCCTCCTACGAGCAGTACTTC.